What follows are 10 T cell receptor beta chains derived from one specimen sequenced in a study of T cell repertoires in cytomegalovirus infection. One entry per CDR3 protein results from TCRdb running MiXCR on the reads. The table records 310,000 or so distinct CDR3 sequences, roughly a sixth of them present only once. Sequenced input: PBMCs. Receptors originate from a human donor in good health (CMV status not recorded). Some clones in this sample may be carry-over from other donors' samples.

The V gene is TRBV28, the J gene TRBJ1-1, with D unresolved. V shed 6 bases and J shed 4 bases, with 15 bases lying between them. CDR3 length: 14 amino acids. Germline CDR1 reads MDHEN; CDR2 reads SYDVKM. The CDR3 nucleotides are TGTGCCAGCAGAAAGTGGGGATTTCGCACTGAAGCTTTCTTT. Translating gives CASRKWGFRTEAFF.

The sample holds many counts of this clonotype. The gene calls are TRBV6-2 or TRBV6-3 and TRBJ2-5; 12 bases align to TRBD1. Germline CDR1 MNHEY, CDR2 SVGEGT. This CDR3 is built from 17 residues. V shed 5 bases and J 4 bases; nucleotides not matched to a gene: 11. The CDR3 bases are TGTGCCAGCAGTCAACGGGACAGGGGGCGCATGGGAGAGACCCAGTACTTC. As protein: CASSQRDRGRMGETQYF.

In its sample, this clonotype was seen a few times. The chain recombines TRBV7-9 with TRBJ1-1; D uncertain. The V end lost 5 bases, the J end lost 0 bases, and 19 bases lay between the germline ends. The CDR3 contains 17 residues. Germline V lookup: CDR1 SEHNR, CDR2 FQNEAQ (reference sequence). The DNA of the CDR3 is TGTGCCAGCAGCCACTCTAGACTGACTGCGCTGAACACTGAAGCTTTCTTT. This gives the protein CASSHSRLTALNTEAFF.

The chain carries TRBV27 and TRBJ1-5; tentatively, D is TRBD1 (5 bases). This CDR3 is built from 14 residues. The germline V and J ends were trimmed by 2 bases and 4 bases, with 9 bases remaining between them. Germline CDR1 is MNHEY and CDR2 is SMNVEV (reference sequence). The CDR3 DNA follows: TGTGCCAGCAGTTTAAGGCCAGGGAATCAGCCCCAGCATTTT. Protein product: CASSLRPGNQPQHF.

The chain links TRBV11-1 to TRBJ1-2; 7 nucleotides agree with TRBD1. With 6 bases clipped from V and 0 bases from J, the junction kept 4 bases outside the gene matches. Germline V gives CDR1 SGHAT, CDR2 FQDESV (reference sequence). This CDR3 has 14 amino acids. CDR3 nucleotide sequence: TGTGCCAGCAGATCGGACAGGTCTAACTATGGCTACACCTTC. Translating gives CASRSDRSNYGYTF.

This clonotype has more than one count but fewer than ten. The chain joins TRBV18 to TRBJ2-7, with D possibly TRBD2 on 5 matching bases. The germline V gene encodes CDR1 KGHSH and CDR2 LQKENI. The CDR3 loop spans 14 amino acids. The ends were cut back, 5 bases at V and 11 bases at J, with 22 bases in the middle. CDR3 amino acids: CASSSSNMGKEEYF. The CDR3 DNA follows: TGTGCCAGCTCATCGTCCAACATGGGGAAGGAGGAGTACTTC.

This clonotype was observed a few times. The V call is TRBV4-1, the J call TRBJ2-5, with 11 bases fitting TRBD2. V lost 4 bases to trimming and J lost 1 base; unmatched junction nucleotides: 5. Germline values: CDR1 MGHRA, CDR2 YSYEKL. This CDR3 comprises 16 residues. The CDR3 bases are TGCGCCAGCAGCCTTCGACTAGCGGGGATCCAAGAGACCCAGTACTTC. It specifies CASSLRLAGIQETQYF.

This clonotype was found many times. This sequence joins TRBV6-5 and TRBJ2-3, with unresolved D. V lost 0 bases and J 3 bases, leaving 10 bases between the germline ends. This CDR3 has 15 residues. CDR1 is MNHEY, CDR2 SVGAGI, per germline. The CDR3 DNA reads TGTGCCAGCAGTTACTCTGGTCTCAGGACAGATACGCAGTATTTT. Amino acids: CASSYSGLRTDTQYF.

V is TRBV4-1 and J is TRBJ1-3; 10 bases agree with TRBD1. There are 20 residues in the CDR3. V lost 0 bases to trimming and J lost 0 bases; unmatched junction nucleotides: 11. Germline assignment: CDR1 MGHRA and CDR2 YSYEKL. The CDR3 sequence: CASSQDWRDRGIRSGNTIYF. For the CDR3, the DNA is TGCGCCAGCAGCCAAGACTGGCGGGACAGGGGTATACGCTCTGGAAACACCATATATTTT.

The V gene is TRBV3-1, the J gene TRBJ1-6; a weak D match, TRBD1 (5 bases). CDR3 length: 17 amino acids. V shed 0 bases and J shed 5 bases, with 14 bases lying between them. The germline gives CDR1 LGHDT, CDR2 YNNKEL (reference sequence). CDR3 sequence reads: CASSQEDIYLDNSPLHF. The DNA for the CDR3 is TGTGCCAGCAGCCAAGAGGACATTTACTTGGATAATTCACCCCTCCACTTT.